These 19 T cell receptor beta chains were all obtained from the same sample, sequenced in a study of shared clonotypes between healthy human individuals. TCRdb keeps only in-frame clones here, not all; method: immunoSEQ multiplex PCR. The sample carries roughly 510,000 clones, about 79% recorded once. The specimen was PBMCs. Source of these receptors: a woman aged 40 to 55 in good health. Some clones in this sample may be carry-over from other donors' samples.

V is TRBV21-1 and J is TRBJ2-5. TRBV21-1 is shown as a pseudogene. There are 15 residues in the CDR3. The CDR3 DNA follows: TGTGCCAGCAGCCAAGGGTATGTGTACCAAGAGACCCAGTACTTC. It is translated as CASSQGYVYQETQYF.

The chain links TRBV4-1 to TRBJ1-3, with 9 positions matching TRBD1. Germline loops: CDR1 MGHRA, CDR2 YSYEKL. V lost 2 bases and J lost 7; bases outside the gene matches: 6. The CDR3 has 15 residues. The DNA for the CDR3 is TGCGCCAGCAGCCAACCGGGACAGGGCGCGAACACCATATATTTT. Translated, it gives CASSQPGQGANTIYF.

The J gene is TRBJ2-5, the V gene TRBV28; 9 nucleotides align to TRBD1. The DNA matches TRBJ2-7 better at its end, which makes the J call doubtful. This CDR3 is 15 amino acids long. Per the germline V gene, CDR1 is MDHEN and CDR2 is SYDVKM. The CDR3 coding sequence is TGTGCCAGCAGTCCTTCGGGACAGGGCTCCTACGAGCAGTACTTC. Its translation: CASSPSGQGSYEQYF.

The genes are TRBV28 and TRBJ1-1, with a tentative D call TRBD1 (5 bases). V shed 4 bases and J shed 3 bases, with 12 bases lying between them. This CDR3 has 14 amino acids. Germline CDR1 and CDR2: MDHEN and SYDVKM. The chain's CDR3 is CASSSRARDTEAFF. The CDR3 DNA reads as TGTGCCAGCAGTTCCAGGGCGAGGGACACTGAAGCTTTCTTT.

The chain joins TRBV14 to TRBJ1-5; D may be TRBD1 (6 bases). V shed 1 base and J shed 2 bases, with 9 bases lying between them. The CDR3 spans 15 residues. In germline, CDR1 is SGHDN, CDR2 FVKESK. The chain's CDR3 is CASSQAGEGNQPQHF. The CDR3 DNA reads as TGTGCCAGCAGCCAAGCAGGGGAGGGCAATCAGCCCCAGCATTTT.

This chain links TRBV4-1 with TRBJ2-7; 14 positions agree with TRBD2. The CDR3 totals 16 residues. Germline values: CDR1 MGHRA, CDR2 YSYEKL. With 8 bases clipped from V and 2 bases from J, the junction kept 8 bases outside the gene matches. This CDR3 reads CASSRLAGGPAYEQYF. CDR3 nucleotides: TGCGCCAGCTCCCGACTAGCGGGAGGGCCCGCCTACGAGCAGTACTTC.

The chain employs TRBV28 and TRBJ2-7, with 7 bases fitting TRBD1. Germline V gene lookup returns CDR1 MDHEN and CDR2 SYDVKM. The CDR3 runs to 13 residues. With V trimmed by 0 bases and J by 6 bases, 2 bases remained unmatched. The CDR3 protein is CASSLWRGREQYF. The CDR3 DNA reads TGTGCCAGCAGTTTATGGAGGGGGCGCGAGCAGTACTTC.

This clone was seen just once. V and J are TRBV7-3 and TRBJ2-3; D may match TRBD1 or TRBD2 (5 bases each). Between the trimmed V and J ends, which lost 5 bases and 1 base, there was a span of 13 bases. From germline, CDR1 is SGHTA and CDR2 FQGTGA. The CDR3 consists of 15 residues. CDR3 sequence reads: CASSPGTPGTDTQYF. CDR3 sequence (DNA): TGTGCCAGCAGCCCCGGGACCCCTGGCACAGATACGCAGTATTTT.

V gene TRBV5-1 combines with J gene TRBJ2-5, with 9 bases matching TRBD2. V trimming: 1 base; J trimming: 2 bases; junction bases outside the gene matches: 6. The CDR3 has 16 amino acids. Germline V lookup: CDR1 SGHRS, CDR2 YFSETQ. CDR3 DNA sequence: TGCGCCAGCAGCTTGTCTGGCGGGAGGGGACAAGAGACCCAGTACTTC. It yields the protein CASSLSGGRGQETQYF.

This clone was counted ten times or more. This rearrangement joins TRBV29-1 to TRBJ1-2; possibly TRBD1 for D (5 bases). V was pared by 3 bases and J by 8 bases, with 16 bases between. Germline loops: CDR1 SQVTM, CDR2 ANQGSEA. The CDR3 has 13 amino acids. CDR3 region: CSVDIAGTGGYTF. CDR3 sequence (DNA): TGCAGCGTTGACATTGCGGGTACAGGCGGCTACACCTTC.

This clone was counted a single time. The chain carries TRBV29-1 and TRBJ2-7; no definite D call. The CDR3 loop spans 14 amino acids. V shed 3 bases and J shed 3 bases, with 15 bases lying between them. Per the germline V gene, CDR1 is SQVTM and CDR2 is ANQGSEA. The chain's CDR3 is CSVDLSAKGYEQYF. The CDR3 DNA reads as TGCAGCGTTGACCTGTCCGCAAAAGGCTACGAGCAGTACTTC.

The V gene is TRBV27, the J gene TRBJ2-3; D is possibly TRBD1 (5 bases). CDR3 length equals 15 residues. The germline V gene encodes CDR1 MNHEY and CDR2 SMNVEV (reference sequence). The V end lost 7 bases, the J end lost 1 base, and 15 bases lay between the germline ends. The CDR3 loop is CASIRKGKGTDTQYF. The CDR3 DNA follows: TGTGCCAGCATCCGAAAGGGGAAAGGCACAGATACGCAGTATTTT.

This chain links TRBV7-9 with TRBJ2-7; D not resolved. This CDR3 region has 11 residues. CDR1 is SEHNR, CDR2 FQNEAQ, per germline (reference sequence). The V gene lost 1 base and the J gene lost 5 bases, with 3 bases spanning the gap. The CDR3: CASSLEHEQYF. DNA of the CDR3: TGTGCCAGCAGCTTAGAGCACGAGCAGTACTTC. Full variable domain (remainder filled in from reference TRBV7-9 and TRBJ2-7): DTGVSQNPRHKITKRGQNVTFRCDPISEHNRLYWYRQTLGQGPEFLTYFQNEAQLEKSRLLSDRFSAERPKGSFSTLEIQRTEQGDSAMYLCASSLEHEQYFGPGTRLTVT.

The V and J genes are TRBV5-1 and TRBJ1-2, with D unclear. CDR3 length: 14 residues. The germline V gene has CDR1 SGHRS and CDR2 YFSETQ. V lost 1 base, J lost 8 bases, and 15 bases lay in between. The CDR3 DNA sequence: TGCGCCAGCAGCTTGTTAGGAGGGCAAGAGGGCTACACCTTC. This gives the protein CASSLLGGQEGYTF.

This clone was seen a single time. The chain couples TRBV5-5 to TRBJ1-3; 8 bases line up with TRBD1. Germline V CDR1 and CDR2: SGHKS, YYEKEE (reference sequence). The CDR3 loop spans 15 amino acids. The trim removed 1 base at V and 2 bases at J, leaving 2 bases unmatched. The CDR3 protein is CASSLNRGTGNTIYF. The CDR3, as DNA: TGTGCCAGCAGCTTGAACAGGGGGACTGGAAACACCATATATTTT.

The DNA for the CDR3 is TGCGCCAGCGCCCAACTGGCGGGATCACCTAGCACAGATACGCAGTATTTT. Amino acids: CASAQLAGSPSTDTQYF. V usage is TRBV5-1 and J usage is TRBJ2-3; a possible D gene is TRBD2 (6 bases). Germline CDR1 and CDR2: SGHRS and YFSETQ. The ends were cut back, 7 bases at V and 0 bases at J, with 21 bases in the middle. This CDR3 has 17 amino acids.

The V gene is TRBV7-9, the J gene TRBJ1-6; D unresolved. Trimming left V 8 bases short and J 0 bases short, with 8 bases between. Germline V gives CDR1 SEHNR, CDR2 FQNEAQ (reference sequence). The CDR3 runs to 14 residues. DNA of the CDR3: TGTGCCAGCGCGCAGAGCTCCTATAATTCACCCCTCCACTTT. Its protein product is CASAQSSYNSPLHF.

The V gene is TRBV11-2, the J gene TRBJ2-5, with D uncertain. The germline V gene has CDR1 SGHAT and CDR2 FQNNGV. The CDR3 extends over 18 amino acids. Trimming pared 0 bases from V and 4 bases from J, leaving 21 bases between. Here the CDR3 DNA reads TGTGCCAGCAGCTTAGAGAGATGGGCAGCCTCTTACGTAGAGACCCAGTACTTC. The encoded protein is CASSLERWAASYVETQYF.

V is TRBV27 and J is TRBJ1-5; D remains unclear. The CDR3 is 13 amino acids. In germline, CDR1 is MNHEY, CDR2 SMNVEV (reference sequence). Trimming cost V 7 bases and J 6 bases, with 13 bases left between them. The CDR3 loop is CASTNNRGQPQHF. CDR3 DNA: TGTGCCAGCACCAATAACCGGGGTCAGCCCCAGCATTTT.